This T cell receptor beta chain was observed in a study of blood T cell dynamics during melanoma immunotherapy. Documented time point: week 3, after first cycle of checkpoint inhibitor. Prior systemic cancer therapy, immunosuppressant use and other active malignancies excluded patients. Libraries were prepared by immunoSEQ multiplex PCR; TCRdb keeps only in-frame clonotypes and omits some of them. The table shows 13,000 to 15,000 clones, with 86% occurring only once. The input for sequencing was blood, taken from a patient treated with checkpoint blockade. The origin of this receptor is a human donor with melanoma.

CDR3 nucleotides: TGTGCCAGCAGTCCTATTAGCGGGATAGAGACCCAGTACTTC. As protein: CASSPISGIETQYF. The J gene is TRBJ2-5, the V gene TRBV2, with 8 bases matching TRBD2. The CDR3 spans 14 residues. V gave up 5 bases and J gave up 4 bases; unmatched junction bases: 6. Looked up from germline, CDR1 is SNHLY and CDR2 is FYNNEI. The full variable domain, completed using reference TRBV2 and TRBJ2-5, is EPEVTQTPSHQVTQMGQEVILRCVPISNHLYFYWYRQILGQKVEFLVSFYNNEISEKSEIFDDQFSVERPDGSNFTLKIRSTKLEDSAMYFCASSPISGIETQYFGPGTRLLVL.